This T cell receptor (beta chain) was found in a study of blood T cell repertoires in COVID-19. Across the whole study: Collection of acute and convalescent COVID-19 samples took place in the United States, Italy and Spain.

CDR3 length: 16 amino acids. Germline CDR1 reads SGHRS; CDR2 reads YFSETQ. Trimming at V came to 4 bases and at J to 4 bases, leaving 9 bases not matched to a gene. Assay: immunoSEQ multiplex PCR; the TCRdb copy retains only in-frame clones and omits some. The table includes fewer than 80,000 clones, approximately 90% detected once. Sequenced: peripheral blood. The chain couples TRBV5-1 to TRBJ2-5; TRBD2 matches at 11 bases. The source of this sequence is a human donor in a cohort sampled during active COVID-19. The CDR3 DNA reads TGCGCCAGCAGCCGAGGGGTAGCGGGGGGGCGAGAGACCCAGTACTTC. As protein: CASSRGVAGGRETQYF.